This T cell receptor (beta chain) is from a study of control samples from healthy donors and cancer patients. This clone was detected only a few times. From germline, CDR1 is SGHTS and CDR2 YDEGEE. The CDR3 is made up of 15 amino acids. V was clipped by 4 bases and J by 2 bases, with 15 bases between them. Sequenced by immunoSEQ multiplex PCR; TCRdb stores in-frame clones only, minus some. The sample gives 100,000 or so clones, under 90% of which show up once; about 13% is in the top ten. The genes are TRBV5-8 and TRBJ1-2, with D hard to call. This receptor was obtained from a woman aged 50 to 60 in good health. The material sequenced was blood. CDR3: CASSKRGGRNYGYTF. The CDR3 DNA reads TGTGCCAGCAGCAAGCGGGGAGGGAGAAACTATGGCTACACCTTC.